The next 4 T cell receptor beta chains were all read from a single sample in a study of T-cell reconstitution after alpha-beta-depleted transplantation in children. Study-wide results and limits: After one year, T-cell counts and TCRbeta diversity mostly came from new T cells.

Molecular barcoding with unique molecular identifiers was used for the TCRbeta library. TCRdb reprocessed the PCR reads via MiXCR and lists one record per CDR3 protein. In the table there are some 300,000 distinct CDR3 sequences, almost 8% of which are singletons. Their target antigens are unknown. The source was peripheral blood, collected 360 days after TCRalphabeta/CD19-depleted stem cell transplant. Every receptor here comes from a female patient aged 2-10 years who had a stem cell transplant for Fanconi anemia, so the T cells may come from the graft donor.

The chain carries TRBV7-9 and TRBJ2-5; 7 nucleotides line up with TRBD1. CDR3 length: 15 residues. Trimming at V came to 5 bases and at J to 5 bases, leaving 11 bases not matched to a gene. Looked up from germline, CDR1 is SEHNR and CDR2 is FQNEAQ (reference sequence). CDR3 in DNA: TGTGCCAGCAGCCTACGACGGGACAGCTGGGAGACCCAGTACTTC. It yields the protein CASSLRRDSWETQYF.

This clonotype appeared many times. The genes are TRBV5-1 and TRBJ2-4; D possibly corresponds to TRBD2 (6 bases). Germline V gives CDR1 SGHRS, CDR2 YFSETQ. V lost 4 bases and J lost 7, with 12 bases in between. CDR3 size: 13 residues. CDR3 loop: CASSPGDLNIQYF. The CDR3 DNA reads TGCGCCAGCAGCCCGGGGGACCTTAACATTCAGTACTTC.

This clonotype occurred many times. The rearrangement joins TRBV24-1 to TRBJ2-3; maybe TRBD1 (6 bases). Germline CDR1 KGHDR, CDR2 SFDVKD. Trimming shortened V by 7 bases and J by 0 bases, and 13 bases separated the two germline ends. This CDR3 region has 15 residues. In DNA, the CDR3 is TGTGCCACCAGCCCCAGGGGATCTAGCACAGATACGCAGTATTTT. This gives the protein CATSPRGSSTDTQYF.

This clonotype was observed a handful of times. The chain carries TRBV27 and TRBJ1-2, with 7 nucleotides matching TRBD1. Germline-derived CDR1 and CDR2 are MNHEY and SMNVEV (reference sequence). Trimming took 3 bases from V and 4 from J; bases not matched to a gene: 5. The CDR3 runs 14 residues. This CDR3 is CASSFLRDSYGYTF. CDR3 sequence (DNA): TGTGCCAGCAGTTTCCTTCGGGACAGCTATGGCTACACCTTC.